This paragraph covers one TCR beta chain sequence. Seattle participants joined during active infection and were tracked over time. Authors' methods: From reference gene primer amplification, estimates of nucleated cell counts were derived. TCRdb's table, derived via immunoSEQ multiplex PCR, lists solely in-frame clones and lacks some. Clonal size and the V and J genes are those of that table, whereas D and trimming came from the DNA. The table includes approximately 210,000 clones, more than 80% detected once. In germline, CDR1 is SGHNT, CDR2 YYREEE (reference sequence). The CDR3 extends over 17 amino acids. Trimming left V 3 bases short and J 3 bases short, with 21 bases between. The sample originates from a study of blood T cell repertoires in COVID-19. Study-level information: The United States, Italy and Spain were the sources of the acute and convalescent COVID-19 samples. Sources were T cells, B-cell-depleted T cells, or PBMCs; the material itself was cDNA or gDNA.

The source material was peripheral blood. This clonotype was obtained from an elderly woman with COVID-19, enrolled during active disease. The chain couples TRBV5-4 to TRBJ1-1; no definite D call. This CDR3 reads CASSSRSRREGHTEAFF. The DNA of the CDR3 is TGTGCCAGCAGCTCTCGGTCTCGCAGAGAGGGTCACACTGAAGCTTTCTTT.